This note documents a single T cell receptor (beta chain) sequence. Antigen: not known. The data derive from a study of a mutant IDH1 vaccine in newly diagnosed glioma. Study background: Patients got their first vaccination 4-6 weeks after radiotherapy alone, or with temozolomide cycles. Treated patients, 62.5% male and around 40% female, averaged about 40 years of age. Patients arrived already treated with radiotherapy, temozolomide, or both, most having had both.

The ends were cut back, 3 bases at V and 0 bases at J, with 0 bases in the middle. CDR1 GTSNPN and CDR2 SVGIG come from the germline V gene (reference sequence). CDR3 size: 11 residues. Time point of the sample: week 11, during vaccination. Mutant IDH1 20-mer peptide, at 300 ug, made up each vaccine dose, with topical imiquimod. TCRdb's table, derived via immunoSEQ multiplex PCR, lists solely in-frame clones and lacks some. The sample holds roughly 62,000 clones, 75% to 90% seen once. Sequenced material: PBMCs, taken from a glioma patient whose treatment included an IDH1 peptide vaccine. The gene calls are TRBV30 and TRBJ1-3; no definite D call. This sequence was found in a man aged 40-50 years with glioma. This CDR3 reads CAWSSGNTIYF. CDR3 nucleotides: TGTGCCTGGAGCTCTGGAAACACCATATATTTT.